A single sample is the source of the 30 T cell receptor beta chains below, sequenced in a study of Ad26.COV2.S vaccination and SARS-CoV-2 variants. Here immunoSEQ multiplex PCR was the method, and the copy in TCRdb shows in-frame clones only, minus some. The table lists 300,000 to 350,000 clones, around 90% of them singletons, with around 5.5% in the top ten. Treatment specified: roughly 18 received Ad26.COV2.S at low or high dose, single or two shots; 5 received placebo; per-sample allocation not given. Following the first vaccine or placebo injection, samples were taken on day 63. Here the sequenced sample was peripheral blood, taken in a trial of Ad26.COV2.S vaccine versus placebo. These receptors were obtained from a person between 18 and 65 years old who received the Ad26.COV2.S COVID-19 vaccine or a placebo.

This clone was seen only once. The rearrangement joins TRBV19 to TRBJ2-1, with TRBD2 matching 13 bases. CDR1 and CDR2 from the germline V gene are LNHDA and SQIVND (reference sequence). With V trimmed by 10 bases and J by 4 bases, 4 bases remained unmatched. The CDR3 totals 14 residues. CDR3 in DNA: TGTGCCACGGGACTAGCGGGGCTTTACAATGAGCAGTTCTTC. Residues: CATGLAGLYNEQFF. Based on the CDR3 plus reference TRBV19 and TRBJ2-1, the full variable domain is DGGITQSPKYLFRKEGQNVTLSCEQNLNHDAMYWYRQDPGQGLRLIYYSQIVNDFQKGDIAEGYSVSREKKESFPLTVTSAQKNPTAFYLCATGLAGLYNEQFFGPGTRLTVL.

V gene TRBV25-1 combines with J gene TRBJ2-1, with D possibly matching TRBD2 (5 bases). The CDR3 runs to 17 residues. V gave up 7 bases and J gave up 7 bases, with 26 bases separating them. Germline lookup yields CDR1 MGHDK and CDR2 SYGVNS. The CDR3 sequence is CASTRPPIAPTGNEQFF. The CDR3 DNA sequence: TGTGCCAGCACACGTCCCCCTATAGCGCCTACTGGTAATGAGCAGTTCTTC. Using reference TRBV25-1 and TRBJ2-1 for the parts outside the CDR3, the full variable domain is EADIYQTPRYLVIGTGKKITLECSQTMGHDKMYWYQQDPGMELHLIHYSYGVNSTEKGDLSSESTVSRIRTEHFPLTLESARPSHTSQYLCASTRPPIAPTGNEQFFGPGTRLTVL.

This chain uses TRBV5-1 with TRBJ2-1; TRBD2 aligns across 14 bases. The CDR3 spans 17 residues. Trimming took 7 bases from V and 2 from J; bases not matched to a gene: 8. Germline V gene data show CDR1 as SGHRS and CDR2 as YFSETQ. This chain's CDR3 is CASSTSGGGYPYNEQFF. The DNA for the CDR3 is TGCGCCAGCTCGACTAGCGGGGGGGGATACCCCTACAATGAGCAGTTCTTC.

A note on this clone: Distinct nucleotide sequences in the sample also encode this CDR3. This rearrangement joins TRBV3-1 (or the pseudogene TRBV3-2) to TRBJ1-1; D is unclear. With 1 base removed from V and 0 bases from J, the gap between germline ends came to 6 bases. Germline CDR1 LGHDT, CDR2 YNNKEL (reference sequence). The CDR3 loop spans 14 amino acids. CDR3 nucleotides: TGTGCCAGCAGCCAAGGCGGGCTGAACACTGAAGCTTTCTTT. Encoded protein: CASSQGGLNTEAFF.

V usage is TRBV10-3 and J usage is TRBJ1-4, with a tentative D call TRBD1 (6 bases). The CDR3 has 13 amino acids. The germline V and J ends were trimmed by 5 bases and 5 bases, with 9 bases remaining between them. Germline V gene sequence: CDR1 ENHRY, CDR2 SYGVKD. The CDR3 protein is CAISRDTNEKLFF. The CDR3 bases are TGTGCCATCAGTAGGGACACGAATGAAAAACTGTTTTTT.

On this clone itself: The same CDR3 can be traced to other DNA sequences in this sample. The rearrangement uses TRBV7-2 and TRBJ1-2; the D gene is possibly TRBD1 (6 bases). CDR1 is SGHTA, CDR2 FQGNSA, per germline. The CDR3 totals 13 residues. V was cut by 3 bases and J by 4 bases, with 9 bases left in between. The CDR3 DNA follows: TGTGCCAGCAGCTTGAGGGGGAGCTATGGCTACACCTTC. This translates into CASSLRGSYGYTF.

V is TRBV5-6 and J is TRBJ1-2; TRBD1 matches 8 bases. This CDR3 has 14 residues. The V and J ends lost 8 bases and 1 base, in that order; junction bases with no gene match: 7. Germline lookup yields CDR1 SGHDT and CDR2 YYEEEE. The CDR3 DNA reads as TGTGCCAGTTCCCGGGACAGGCTTAACTATGGCTACACCTTC. Protein product: CASSRDRLNYGYTF.

This sequence joins TRBV18 and TRBJ1-4; 7 bases map to TRBD1. Germline values: CDR1 KGHSH, CDR2 LQKENI. The V gene end was trimmed by 3 bases and the J gene end by 4 bases; junction bases not matched to a gene: 2. The CDR3 sequence is 14 residues long. This CDR3 is CASSPGQNNEKLFF. In DNA form, the CDR3 reads TGTGCCAGCTCACCGGGACAGAATAATGAAAAACTGTTTTTT.

V gene TRBV7-9 combines with J gene TRBJ2-3; 9 bases align to TRBD2. CDR1 SEHNR and CDR2 FQNEAQ come from the germline V gene (reference sequence). The CDR3 is made up of 16 amino acids. V trimming: 3 bases; J trimming: 4 bases; junction bases outside the gene matches: 8. Here the CDR3 reads CASSFQRGAVADTQYF. Written as DNA, the CDR3 is TGTGCCAGCAGCTTCCAGCGGGGGGCCGTGGCAGATACGCAGTATTTT.

The sample holds one count of this clone. This rearrangement joins TRBV5-6 to TRBJ2-2; D not resolved. Trimming removed 4 bases at V and 1 base at J, with 2 bases between. The germline gives CDR1 SGHDT, CDR2 YYEEEE. This CDR3 spans 12 amino acids. CDR3 bases: TGTGCCAGCAGCCGGAACACCGGGGAGCTGTTTTTT. The encoded protein is CASSRNTGELFF.

V and J are TRBV30 and TRBJ1-2; D is possibly TRBD1 (6 bases). CDR3 length: 12 amino acids. The germline V gene has CDR1 GTSNPN and CDR2 SVGIG (reference sequence). Trimming shortened V by 3 bases and J by 5 bases, and 10 bases separated the two germline ends. CDR3 DNA sequence: TGTGCCTGGAGAGGACAGACGTATGGCTACACCTTC. This gives the protein CAWRGQTYGYTF.

The chain is built from TRBV12-5 and TRBJ1-3; D ambiguous. V was clipped by 5 bases and J by 2 bases, with 10 bases between them. Germline V gene data show CDR1 as LGHNT and CDR2 as FRNRAP. This CDR3 has 14 residues. CDR3 amino acids: CASGITSAGNTIYF. DNA of the CDR3: TGTGCTAGTGGTATCACTAGCGCTGGAAACACCATATATTTT.

V is TRBV7-3 and J is TRBJ2-1; D uncertain. Trimming took off 0 bases at V and 5 bases at J, with 14 bases between the two ends. The CDR3 spans 16 residues. Germline CDR1 and CDR2: SGHTA and FQGTGA. CDR3: CASSLTSARRNNEQFF. The CDR3, as DNA: TGTGCCAGCAGCTTAACATCGGCTAGACGCAACAATGAGCAGTTCTTC.

This chain uses TRBV20-1 with TRBJ1-2; TRBD1 is a possible D gene (6 bases). V lost 7 bases and J 6 bases, leaving 12 bases between the germline ends. The CDR3 is 11 amino acids. Germline V gene lookup returns CDR1 DFQATT and CDR2 SNEGSKA (reference sequence). The CDR3 DNA sequence: TGCAGTGTTTTAGACAGGAATGGCTACACCTTC. This codes for CSVLDRNGYTF.

This chain connects TRBV7-2 to TRBJ2-1; 7 nucleotides align to TRBD1. Per germline, CDR1 SGHTA and CDR2 FQGNSA. CDR3 length: 15 amino acids. J was trimmed by 2 bases and V by 2 bases; bases with no gene match: 3. This CDR3 reads CASSLSQGAYNEQFF. The CDR3 nucleotides are TGTGCCAGCAGCTTAAGCCAGGGGGCCTACAATGAGCAGTTCTTC.

This clone showed up just once. For the CDR3, the DNA is TGTGCCAGCAGCGGAGCGTTGGGGGGTCACAATGAGCAGTTCTTC. Its translation: CASSGALGGHNEQFF. The chain carries TRBV9 and TRBJ2-1, with D perhaps TRBD2 (6 bases). The CDR3 runs 15 residues. The germline gives CDR1 SGDLS, CDR2 YYNGEE. The V and J ends lost 3 bases and 5 bases respectively, with 15 bases between them.

The chain carries TRBV6-2 or TRBV6-3 and TRBJ2-1, with D maybe TRBD1 (5 bases). The germline V gene encodes CDR1 MNHEY and CDR2 SVGEGT. The V end lost 6 bases, the J end lost 4 bases, and 19 bases lay between the germline ends. CDR3 length: 16 amino acids. CDR3 sequence reads: CASSSGHNNPYNEQFF. The CDR3 bases are TGTGCCAGCAGCTCAGGACACAACAATCCTTACAATGAGCAGTTCTTC.

The chain joins TRBV7-2 to TRBJ1-2; 10 nucleotides align to TRBD1. CDR1 is SGHTA and CDR2 is FQGNSA in the germline V gene. The V gene end was trimmed by 2 bases and the J gene end by 1 base; junction bases not matched to a gene: 7. The CDR3 has 17 amino acids. The CDR3 here is CASSLPRQGAHNYGYTF. DNA for the CDR3: TGTGCCAGCAGCTTACCCCGACAGGGGGCCCATAACTATGGCTACACCTTC.

V and J are TRBV7-7 and TRBJ2-2, with a tentative D call TRBD1 (5 bases). Per germline, CDR1 SSHAT and CDR2 FNYEAQ (reference sequence). Trimming stripped 3 bases from V and 2 bases from J, with 10 bases between. CDR3 length equals 15 residues. The CDR3 DNA is TGTGCCAGCAGCTTGGGTGGGGCCAACACCGGGGAGCTGTTTTTT. Its translation: CASSLGGANTGELFF.

This clone appeared a single time. For the CDR3, the DNA is TGTGCCAGCAGTTTAGGTCTGGGTTCCTGGCTGTTTTTT. It codes for CASSLGLGSWLFF. J is TRBJ2-2 and V is TRBV27; D uncertain. Looked up from germline, CDR1 is MNHEY and CDR2 is SMNVEV (reference sequence). Trimming cost V 2 bases and J 13 bases, with 14 bases left between them. CDR3 size: 13 residues.

This chain links TRBV12-3 or TRBV12-4 with TRBJ2-7; 9 bases agree with TRBD1. With V trimmed by 6 bases and J by 6 bases, 6 bases remained unmatched. CDR3 length: 13 residues. For the CDR3, the DNA is TGTGCCAGCAGCGCACAGGGGGCTGGCGAGCAGTACGTC. It codes for CASSAQGAGEQYV.

The CDR3, as DNA: TGTGCCAGCCACGGGAGGGAGACTGAAGCTTTCTTT. It translates to CASHGRETEAFF. The V call is TRBV11-3, the J call TRBJ1-1; no clear D gene. CDR1 is SGHNT and CDR2 is YENEEA in the germline V gene. This CDR3 has 12 residues. V was shortened by 8 bases and J by 5 bases, with 12 bases between the two germline ends.

This clone was detected only once. V usage is TRBV7-9 and J usage is TRBJ2-3, with 8 bases fitting TRBD2. Germline CDR1 SEHNR, CDR2 FQNEAQ (reference sequence). CDR3 length: 16 amino acids. The J segment lost 3 bases and the V segment lost 6 bases, leaving 11 bases of the junction unmatched. The CDR3 DNA is TGTGCCAGCAGACGCGGACTAGCACCTATGACAGATACGCAGTATTTT. This encodes CASRRGLAPMTDTQYF.

Note on this clone: Other DNA sequences within the sample encode an identical CDR3. V gene TRBV7-2 combines with J gene TRBJ2-1, with 12 positions matching TRBD2. Germline-derived CDR1 and CDR2 are SGHTA and FQGNSA. V was clipped by 1 base and J by 10 bases; unmatched bases: 5. CDR3 length equals 15 residues. In DNA form, the CDR3 reads TGTGCCAGCAGCTTAGGACTAGCGGGAGTAAGCGAGCAGTTCTTC. Protein: CASSLGLAGVSEQFF.

This chain links TRBV7-9 with TRBJ2-1, with TRBD2 as a possible D gene (5 bases). V lost 6 bases and J 4 bases, leaving 28 bases between the germline ends. CDR3 length: 19 residues. The germline V gene has CDR1 SEHNR and CDR2 FQNEAQ (reference sequence). In nucleotides, the CDR3 is TGTGCCAGCAGGTTTTTGGTAGGAGGCGGAACCTACAATTACAATGAGCAGTTCTTC. It codes for CASRFLVGGGTYNYNEQFF.

The chain has TRBV6-1 and TRBJ2-2; a weak D match, TRBD1 (6 bases). The germline gives CDR1 MNHNS, CDR2 SASEGT. There are 15 residues in the CDR3. Trimming cost V 3 bases and J 6 bases, with 14 bases left between them. Here the CDR3 DNA reads TGTGCCAGCAGTGATCGTGGGACAAGACCCGGGGAGCTGTTTTTT. Translating gives CASSDRGTRPGELFF.

This chain uses TRBV19 with TRBJ1-2; D remains ambiguous. V was pared by 4 bases and J by 2 bases, with 17 bases between. Germline loops: CDR1 LNHDA, CDR2 SQIVND (reference sequence). The CDR3 is 16 amino acids. CDR3 in DNA: TGTGCCAGTAGTACCCTCAACACGGACGGAAACTATGGCTACACCTTC. Protein: CASSTLNTDGNYGYTF.

This rearrangement joins TRBV5-6 to TRBJ2-2; tentatively, D is TRBD1 (6 bases). CDR3 length: 16 amino acids. Germline V gives CDR1 SGHDT, CDR2 YYEEEE. Trimming took 4 bases from V and 2 from J, leaving 15 bases between them. CDR3 in amino acids: CASSPSGTKNTGELFF. The CDR3 DNA follows: TGTGCCAGCAGCCCCTCCGGGACAAAAAACACCGGGGAGCTGTTTTTT. Drawing the rest from reference TRBV5-6 and TRBJ2-2, the complete variable domain is DAGVTQSPTHLIKTRGQQVTLRCSPKSGHDTVSWYQQALGQGPQFIFQYYEEEERQRGNFPDRFSGHQFPNYSSELNVNALLLGDSALYLCASSPSGTKNTGELFFGEGSRLTVL.

The chain links TRBV6-6 to TRBJ1-5; weak D call: TRBD1 (6 bases). The V gene's germline CDR1 is MNHNY and CDR2 SVGAGI (reference sequence). V dropped 11 bases and J dropped 0 bases, with 17 bases sitting between them. The CDR3 loop spans 15 amino acids. The CDR3 DNA follows: TGTGCCTCAATAGAGGGGGAGATTAGCAATCAGCCCCAGCATTTT. Translation: CASIEGEISNQPQHF.

In DNA form, the CDR3 reads TGTGCCAGCAGTTACGGGACAGGGACATTGAACACTGAAGCTTTCTTT. This encodes CASSYGTGTLNTEAFF. The chain carries TRBV6-6 and TRBJ1-1, with 9 bases identical to TRBD1. Germline V lookup: CDR1 MNHNY, CDR2 SVGAGI (reference sequence). Trimming at V came to 2 bases and at J to 0 bases, leaving 4 bases not matched to a gene. The length of the CDR3 is 16 residues.